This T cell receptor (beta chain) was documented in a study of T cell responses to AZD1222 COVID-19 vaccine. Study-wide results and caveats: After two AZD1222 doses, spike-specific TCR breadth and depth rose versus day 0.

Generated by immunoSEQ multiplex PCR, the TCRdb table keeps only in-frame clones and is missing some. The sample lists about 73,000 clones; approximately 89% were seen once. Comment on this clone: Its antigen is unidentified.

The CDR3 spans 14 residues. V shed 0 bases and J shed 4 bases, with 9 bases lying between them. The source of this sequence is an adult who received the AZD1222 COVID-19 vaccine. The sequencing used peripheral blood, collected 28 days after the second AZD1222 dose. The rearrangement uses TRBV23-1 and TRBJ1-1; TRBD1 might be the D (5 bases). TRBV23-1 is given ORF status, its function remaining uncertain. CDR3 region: CASSQSIGTTEAFF. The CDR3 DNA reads TGCGCCAGCAGTCAATCGATAGGGACCACTGAAGCTTTCTTT.